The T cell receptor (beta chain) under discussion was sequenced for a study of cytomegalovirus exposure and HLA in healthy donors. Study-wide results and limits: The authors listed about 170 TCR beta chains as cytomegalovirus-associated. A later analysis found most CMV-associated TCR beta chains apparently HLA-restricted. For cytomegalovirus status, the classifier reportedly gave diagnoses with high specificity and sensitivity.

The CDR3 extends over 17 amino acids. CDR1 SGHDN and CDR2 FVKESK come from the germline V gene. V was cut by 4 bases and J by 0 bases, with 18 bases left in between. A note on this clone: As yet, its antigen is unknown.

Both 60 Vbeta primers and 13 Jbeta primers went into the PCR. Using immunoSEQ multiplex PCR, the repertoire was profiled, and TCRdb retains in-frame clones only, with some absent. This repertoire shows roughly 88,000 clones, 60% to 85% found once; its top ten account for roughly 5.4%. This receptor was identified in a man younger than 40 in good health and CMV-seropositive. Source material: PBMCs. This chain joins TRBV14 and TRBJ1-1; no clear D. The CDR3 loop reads CASSPRLTGYMNTEAFF. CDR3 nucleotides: TGTGCCAGCAGCCCCAGGCTCACGGGATACATGAACACTGAAGCTTTCTTT.